This T cell receptor (beta chain) was retrieved from a study of blood T cell repertoires in COVID-19. Original handling: Nucleated cell number was recorded as an estimate derived from reference gene primer amplification. Only in-frame clones appear in the TCRdb table, and some are missing; sequencing was by immunoSEQ multiplex PCR. That table gives V, J and clone size, and the DNA gave D and trimming. The table has over 100,000 clones, about 89% seen once. The CDR3 extends over 14 amino acids. V lost 5 bases and J lost 5, with 15 bases in between. Germline V gene data show CDR1 as LGHDT and CDR2 as YNNKEL (reference sequence).

The genes are TRBV3-1 (or the pseudogene TRBV3-2) and TRBJ1-2; maybe TRBD1 (5 bases). The sample taken for sequencing was peripheral blood. The sequence derives from a man aged 55 to 70 with COVID-19, enrolled during active disease. CDR3 nucleotide sequence: TGTGCCAGCAGCTGGCTGGGACTAGGGTATGGCTACACCTTC. Its protein is CASSWLGLGYGYTF.